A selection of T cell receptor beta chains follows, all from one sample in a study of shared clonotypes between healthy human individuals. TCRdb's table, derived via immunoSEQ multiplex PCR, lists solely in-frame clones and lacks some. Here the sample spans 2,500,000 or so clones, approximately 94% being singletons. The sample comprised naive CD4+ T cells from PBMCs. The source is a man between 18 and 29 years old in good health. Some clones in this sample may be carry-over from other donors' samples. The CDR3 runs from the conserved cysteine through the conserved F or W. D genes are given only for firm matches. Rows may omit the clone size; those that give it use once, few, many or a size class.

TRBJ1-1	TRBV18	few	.	TGTGCCAGCTCACCGATTACGACAGGAATGAACACTGAAGCTTTCTTT	CASSPITTGMNTEAFF
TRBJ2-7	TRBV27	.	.	TGTGCCAGCAGTCGACAGGGAGGGTCCTACGAGCAGTACTTC	CASSRQGGSYEQYF
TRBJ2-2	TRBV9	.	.	TGTGCCAGCAGCGTAGAGCCAAACGGGGAGCTGTTTTTT	CASSVEPNGELFF
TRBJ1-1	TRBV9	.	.	TGTGCCAGCGGGCGGGGGGCCCCCGAGGGCACTGAAGCTTTCTTT	CASGRGAPEGTEAFF
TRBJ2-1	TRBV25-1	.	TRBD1	TGTGCCAGCAGTGAATATCGGGACAGGCAGTTCTTC	CASSEYRDRQFF
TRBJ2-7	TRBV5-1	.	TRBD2	TGCGCCAGCAGCTTGGAGGCTAGCGGGAGCCTAACCTACGAGCAGTACTTC	CASSLEASGSLTYEQYF
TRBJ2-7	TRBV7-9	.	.	TGTGCCAGCAGCGACTACAGGGACTACGAGCAGTACTTC	CASSDYRDYEQYF
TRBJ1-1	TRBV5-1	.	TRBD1	TGCGCCAGCAGCCCGGGACAGGGGGCGGTTGTTGACACTGAAGCTTTCTTT	CASSPGQGAVVDTEAFF
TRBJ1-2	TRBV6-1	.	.	TGTGCCAGCAGTGAAGGAGAGACAGGCTATGGCTACACCTTC	CASSEGETGYGYTF
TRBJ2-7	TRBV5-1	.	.	TGCGCCAGCAGCCAAACGACAGCCAGCTACGAGCAGTACTTC	CASSQTTASYEQYF
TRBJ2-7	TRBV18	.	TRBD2	TGTGCCAGCTCACCAGGACTAGCGGGAACCTACGAGCAGTACTTC	CASSPGLAGTYEQYF
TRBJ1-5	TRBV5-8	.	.	TGTGCCAGCACCACCAGGGGCTATAGCAATCAGCCCCAGCATTTT	CASTTRGYSNQPQHF
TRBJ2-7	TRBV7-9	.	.	TGTGCCAGCAGCTTCGTAGGGGACAAAGCCTACGAGCAGTACTTC	CASSFVGDKAYEQYF
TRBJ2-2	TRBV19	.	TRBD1	TGTGCCAGTAGTTCACCGGGACAGAAGAAAACCGGGGAGCTGTTTTTT	CASSSPGQKKTGELFF
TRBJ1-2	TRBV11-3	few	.	TGTGCCAGCAGCCAAGAAGGGCAGACTTATGGCTACACCTTC	CASSQEGQTYGYTF
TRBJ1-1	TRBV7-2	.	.	TGTGCCAGCAGCTCAATGTCGGGGGCCCTGGAAGCTTTCTTT	CASSSMSGALEAFF
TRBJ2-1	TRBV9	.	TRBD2	TGTGCCAGCAGCGTAAGAGGCAGCGGGACCTACAATGAGCAGTTCTTC	CASSVRGSGTYNEQFF
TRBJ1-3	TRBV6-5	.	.	TGTGCCAGCAGCGAACAGACCTCTGGAAACACCATATATTTT	CASSEQTSGNTIYF
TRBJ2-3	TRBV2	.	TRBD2	TGTGCCAGCATCCGGACTAGCGGGATCACAGATACGCAGTATTTT	CASIRTSGITDTQYF
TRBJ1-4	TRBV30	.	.	TGTGCCTGGAGTCCGCCCACGGGAAAACTGTTTTTT	CAWSPPTGKLFF
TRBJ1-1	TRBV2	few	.	TGTGCCAGCAGTGTTCAGGGGCAGACTGAAGCTTTCTTT	CASSVQGQTEAFF
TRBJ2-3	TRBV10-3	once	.	TGTGCCATCAGTGAGTCGGGGTTTGCAGATACGCAGTATTTT	CAISESGFADTQYF
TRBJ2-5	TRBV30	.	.	TGTGCCTGGAGTGTACGGTCACTCCAAGAGACCCAGTACTTC	CAWSVRSLQETQYF
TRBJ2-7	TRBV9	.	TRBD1	TGTGCCAGCAGCGTAGGGGACAGCCGCCTCTACGAGCAGTACTTC	CASSVGDSRLYEQYF